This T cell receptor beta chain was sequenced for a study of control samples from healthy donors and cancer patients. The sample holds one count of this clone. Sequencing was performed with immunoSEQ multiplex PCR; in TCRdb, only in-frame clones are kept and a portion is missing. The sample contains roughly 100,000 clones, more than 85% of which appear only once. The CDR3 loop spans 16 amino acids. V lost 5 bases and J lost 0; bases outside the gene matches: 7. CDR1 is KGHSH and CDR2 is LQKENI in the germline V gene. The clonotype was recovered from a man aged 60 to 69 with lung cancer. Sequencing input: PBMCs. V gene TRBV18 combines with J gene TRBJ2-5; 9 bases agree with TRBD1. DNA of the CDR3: TGTGCCAGCTCAACTGGGACAGGGAGTAACCAAGAGACCCAGTACTTC. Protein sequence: CASSTGTGSNQETQYF.